Listed below are T cell receptor beta chains from one sample, sequenced in a study of brain T cells in children with intractable seizures. This table comes from immunoSEQ multiplex PCR, and its TCRdb copy is limited to in-frame clones, with some not included. The data hold 340,000 or so clones, with over 90% observed a single time. Sequences were derived from peripheral blood, sampled about 5 months after surgery. Source of these receptors: a boy under three years old with tuberous sclerosis and intractable seizures. Both conserved end residues are part of each CDR3. Expanded clones get a size class; other rows say once, few or many, or leave the size out.

CASSPDRVGSSPLHF | TRBJ1-6 | TRBV19 | .
CASSQNMNTEAFF | TRBJ1-1 | TRBV28 | .
CASSIVVWAVQETQYF | TRBJ2-5 | TRBV19 | .
CASSSGTPTDTQYF | TRBJ2-3 | TRBV10-1 | once
CASRSGATSLSYEQYF | TRBJ2-7 | TRBV10-2 | few
CASSTVGRSGYGYTF | TRBJ1-2 | TRBV6-5 | .
CASSLDRSPTYEQYF | TRBJ2-7 | TRBV5-1 | once
CASSKSDLEGTGNTIYF | TRBJ1-3 | TRBV21-1 | few
CASSLEGQLNSPLHF | TRBJ1-6 | TRBV5-1 | few
CASSSSGTGGIYIQYF | TRBJ2-4 | TRBV28 | .
CASSVGGVYSPLHF | TRBJ1-6 | TRBV9 | .
CAWGAGPNSNQPQHF | TRBJ1-5 | TRBV30 | .
CASSMGPVYEQYF | TRBJ2-7 | TRBV12-3/TRBV12-4 | .
CASSADKAVNTIYF | TRBJ1-3 | TRBV2 | .
CASSPPGESVSWGYTF | TRBJ1-2 | TRBV4-2 | .
CASEGQGGRAFF | TRBJ1-1 | TRBV19 | .
CASSFGQGVDYGYTF | TRBJ1-2 | TRBV7-9 | .
CASSQDGGTPPVFEQYF | TRBJ2-7 | TRBV3-1/TRBV3-2 | .
CASTPSGGNTIYF | TRBJ1-3 | TRBV18 | .
CSGEGEQYF | TRBJ2-7 | TRBV29-1 | .
CASRHKQGTESYGYTF | TRBJ1-2 | TRBV19 | .
CASSNFDRDYEQYF | TRBJ2-7 | TRBV2 | .
CASSPGAINIANEKLFF | TRBJ1-4 | TRBV5-1 | .
CASSPGGGQETQYF | TRBJ2-5 | TRBV5-4 | .
CASSVSRGYTDTQYF | TRBJ2-3 | TRBV9 | .
CASSLKDRAGYTF | TRBJ1-2 | TRBV9 | .
CASRVSGRAQETQYF | TRBJ2-5 | TRBV5-1 | .
CASSQGDGLPYEQYF | TRBJ2-7 | TRBV4-1 | .
CASSYSSAGHYGYTF | TRBJ1-2 | TRBV6-5 | .
CASSFLTGPNEQFF | TRBJ2-1 | TRBV5-6 | .
CASSPARGPYEQYF | TRBJ2-7 | TRBV7-9 | .
CSVETGHQNTEAFF | TRBJ1-1 | TRBV29-1 | .